This T cell receptor (beta chain) is from a study of response to subunit inactivated influenza vaccine. This clonotype occurred a few times. The antigen remains unidentified. Study results and limitations: Authors suggested seasonal influenza vaccinations each recruit few new T cells.

TCRdb re-derived calls from the RT-PCR reads in MiXCR, one entry per CDR3 protein. The sample holds hundreds of thousands of distinct CDR3 sequences, roughly a fifth seen once. The TCR was taken from a man in his fifties or sixties who received an inactivated influenza vaccine. Sequencing was performed on PBMCs from blood, taken approximately 22 months after vaccination.

The DNA of the CDR3 is TGTGCCAGCAGTGAATCTCAGGGGGGCTACACCTTC. Amino acid sequence: CASSESQGGYTF. This chain connects TRBV25-1 to TRBJ1-2, with D possibly matching TRBD1 (6 bases). Trimming removed 1 base at V and 8 bases at J, with 8 bases between. Germline CDR1 is MGHDK and CDR2 is SYGVNS. The CDR3 length is 12 residues.